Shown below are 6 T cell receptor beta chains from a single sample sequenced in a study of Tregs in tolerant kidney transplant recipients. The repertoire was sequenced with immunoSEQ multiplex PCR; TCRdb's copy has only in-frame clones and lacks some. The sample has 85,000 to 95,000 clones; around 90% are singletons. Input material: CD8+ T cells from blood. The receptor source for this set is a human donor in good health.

Here the CDR3 DNA reads TGTGCCTCTGCGATGAGCTCCTACAATGAGCAGTTCTTC. Its translation: CASAMSSYNEQFF. This sequence joins TRBV19 and TRBJ2-1; no clear D gene. The CDR3 spans 13 residues. V lost 11 bases, J lost 0 bases, and 11 bases lay in between. Germline values: CDR1 LNHDA, CDR2 SQIVND (reference sequence).

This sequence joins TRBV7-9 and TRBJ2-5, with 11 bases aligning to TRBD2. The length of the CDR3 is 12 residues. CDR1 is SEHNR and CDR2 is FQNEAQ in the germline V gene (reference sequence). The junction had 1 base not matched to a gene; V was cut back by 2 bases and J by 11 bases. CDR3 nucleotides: TGTGCCAGCAGCTTAATAGCGGGGGGGCAGTACTTC. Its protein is CASSLIAGGQYF.

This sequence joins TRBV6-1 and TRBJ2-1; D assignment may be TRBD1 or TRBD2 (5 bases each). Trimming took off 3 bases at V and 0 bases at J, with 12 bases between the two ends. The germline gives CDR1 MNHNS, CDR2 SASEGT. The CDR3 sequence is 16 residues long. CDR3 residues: CASSEWAGSSYNEQFF. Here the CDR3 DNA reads TGTGCCAGCAGTGAGTGGGCAGGGAGCTCCTACAATGAGCAGTTCTTC.

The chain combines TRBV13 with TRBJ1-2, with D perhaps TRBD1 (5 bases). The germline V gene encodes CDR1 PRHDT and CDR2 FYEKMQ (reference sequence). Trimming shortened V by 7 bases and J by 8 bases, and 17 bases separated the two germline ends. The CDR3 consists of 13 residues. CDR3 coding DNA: TGTGCCAGCATCACGCGGGGGTCGATAGGCTACACCTTC. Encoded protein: CASITRGSIGYTF.

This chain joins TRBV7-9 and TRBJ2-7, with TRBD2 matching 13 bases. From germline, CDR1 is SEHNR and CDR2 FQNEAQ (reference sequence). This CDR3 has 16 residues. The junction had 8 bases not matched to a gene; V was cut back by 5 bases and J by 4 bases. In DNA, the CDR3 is TGTGCCAGCAGCACGACTAGCGGGAGGCTCGGGTACGAGCAGTACTTC. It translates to CASSTTSGRLGYEQYF.

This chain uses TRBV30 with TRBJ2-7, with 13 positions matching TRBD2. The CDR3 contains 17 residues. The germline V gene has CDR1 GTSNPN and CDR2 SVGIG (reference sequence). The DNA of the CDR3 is TGTGCGTGCACGCAAGGGACTAGCGGGATTTTTAACGACGAGCAGTACTTC. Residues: CACTQGTSGIFNDEQYF. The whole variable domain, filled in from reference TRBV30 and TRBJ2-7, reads SQTIHQWPATLVQPVGSPLSLECTVEGTSNPNLYWYRQAAGRGLQLLFYSVGIGQISSEVPQNLSASRPQDRQFILSSKKLLLSDSGFYLCACTQGTSGIFNDEQYFGPGTRLTVT.